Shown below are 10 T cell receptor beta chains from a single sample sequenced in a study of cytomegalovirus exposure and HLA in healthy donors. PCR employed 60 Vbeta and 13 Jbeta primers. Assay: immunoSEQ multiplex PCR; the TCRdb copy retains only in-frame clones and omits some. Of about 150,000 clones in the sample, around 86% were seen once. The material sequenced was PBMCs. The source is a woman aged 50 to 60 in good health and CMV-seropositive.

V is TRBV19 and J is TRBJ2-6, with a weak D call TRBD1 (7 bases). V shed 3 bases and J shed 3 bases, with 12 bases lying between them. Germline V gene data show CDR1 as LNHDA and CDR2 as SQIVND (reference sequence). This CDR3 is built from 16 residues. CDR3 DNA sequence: TGTGCCAGTAGTATCGGAGGGGGCGATGGGGCCAACGTCCTGACTTTC. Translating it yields CASSIGGGDGANVLTF.

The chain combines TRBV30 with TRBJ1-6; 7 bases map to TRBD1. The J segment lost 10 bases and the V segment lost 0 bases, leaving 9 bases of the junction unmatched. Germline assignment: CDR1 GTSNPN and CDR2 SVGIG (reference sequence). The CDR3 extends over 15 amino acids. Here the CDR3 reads CAWSVIRQGRSPLHF. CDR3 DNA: TGTGCCTGGAGTGTGATACGACAGGGCAGGTCACCCCTCCACTTT.

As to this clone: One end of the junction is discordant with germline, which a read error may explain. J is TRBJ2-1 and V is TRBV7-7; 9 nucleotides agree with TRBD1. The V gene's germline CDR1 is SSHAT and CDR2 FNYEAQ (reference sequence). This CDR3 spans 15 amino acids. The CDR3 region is CASSLGPGTGYEQFF. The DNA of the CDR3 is TGTGCTAGCAGCTTAGGCCCTGGGACAGGGTATGAGCAGTTCTTC.

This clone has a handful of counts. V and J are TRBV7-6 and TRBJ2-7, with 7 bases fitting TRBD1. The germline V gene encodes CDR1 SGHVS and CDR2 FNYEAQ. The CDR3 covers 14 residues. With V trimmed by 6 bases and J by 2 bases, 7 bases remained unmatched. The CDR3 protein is CASSQRQGPYEQYF. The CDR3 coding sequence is TGTGCCAGCAGTCAAAGACAGGGCCCCTACGAGCAGTACTTC.

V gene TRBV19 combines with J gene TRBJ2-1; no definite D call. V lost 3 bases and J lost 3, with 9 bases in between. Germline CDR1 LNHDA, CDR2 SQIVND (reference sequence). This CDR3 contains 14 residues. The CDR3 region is CASSISHSYNEQFF. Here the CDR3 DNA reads TGTGCCAGTAGTATTTCACACAGCTACAATGAGCAGTTCTTC.

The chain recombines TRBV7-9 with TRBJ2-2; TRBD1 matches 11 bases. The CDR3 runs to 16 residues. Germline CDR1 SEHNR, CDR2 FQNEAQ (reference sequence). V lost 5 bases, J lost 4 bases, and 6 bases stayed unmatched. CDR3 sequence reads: CASSPGQGASTGELFF. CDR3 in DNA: TGTGCCAGCAGCCCTGGACAGGGGGCGAGCACCGGGGAGCTGTTTTTT.

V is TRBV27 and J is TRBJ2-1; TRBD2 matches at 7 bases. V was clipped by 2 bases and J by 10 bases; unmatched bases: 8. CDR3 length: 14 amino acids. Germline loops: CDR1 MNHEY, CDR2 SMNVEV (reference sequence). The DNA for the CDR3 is TGTGCCAGCAGTTTAATGCGGGGGTTCTTCGAGCAGTTCTTC. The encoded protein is CASSLMRGFFEQFF.

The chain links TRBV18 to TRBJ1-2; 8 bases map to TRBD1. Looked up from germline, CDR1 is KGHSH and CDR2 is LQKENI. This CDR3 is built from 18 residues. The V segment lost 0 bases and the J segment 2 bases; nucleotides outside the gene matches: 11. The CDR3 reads CASSPPGRTGRRNYGYTF. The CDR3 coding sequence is TGTGCCAGCTCACCACCGGGGCGGACAGGGAGAAGAAACTATGGCTACACCTTC.

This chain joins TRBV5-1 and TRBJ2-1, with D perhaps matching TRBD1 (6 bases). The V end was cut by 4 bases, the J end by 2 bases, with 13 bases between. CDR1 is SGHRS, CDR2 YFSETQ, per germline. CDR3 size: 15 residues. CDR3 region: CASSPTGLTYNEQFF. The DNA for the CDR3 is TGCGCCAGCAGCCCCACAGGGTTGACCTACAATGAGCAGTTCTTC.

The CDR3 reads CASSAGTASGNTIYF. CDR3 DNA sequence: TGTGCCAGCAGCGCAGGGACAGCCTCTGGAAACACCATATATTTT. This sequence joins TRBV9 and TRBJ1-3; 7 bases fit TRBD1. V lost 3 bases, J lost 0 bases, and 3 bases stayed unmatched. Looked up from germline, CDR1 is SGDLS and CDR2 is YYNGEE. The CDR3 is made up of 15 amino acids.